This entry is about one T cell receptor (beta chain). Its antigen is as yet unknown. V shed 1 base and J shed 1 base, with 8 bases lying between them. Germline CDR1 and CDR2: LGHNA and YSLEER. The CDR3 contains 15 residues. These data originate in a study of OX40 agonist ivuxolimab in advanced cancers. Study overall: Having had anti-PD-1, anti-PD-L1 or anti-CTLA-4 therapy before was allowed, and over 35% had some. Study-level findings and limits: Researchers report that CD8+ T cells had, on average, more expanded clones than CD4+. Antigen specificity of clonally expanded peripheral T cells was not established.

Using immunoSEQ multiplex PCR, the repertoire was profiled, and TCRdb retains in-frame clones only, with some absent. This table has 48,000 or so clones, approximately 90% appearing once. The receptor comes from an adult with an advanced solid tumor such as melanoma, head and neck, liver or kidney cancer. The material sequenced was CD4+ or CD8+ T cells sorted from blood, taken in a trial of the OX40 agonist ivuxolimab. The chain employs TRBV4-3 and TRBJ1-5; D call uncertain. DNA for the CDR3: TGCGCCAGCAGCCAAGGGTCCGGAAGCAATCAGCCCCAGCATTTT. Amino acids: CASSQGSGSNQPQHF.